Following are 17 T cell receptor beta chains from one sample sequenced in a study of blood T cell repertoires in COVID-19. TCRdb keeps only in-frame clones here, not all; method: immunoSEQ multiplex PCR. This table holds about 280,000 clones, over 85% found once. Material for sequencing was peripheral blood. These receptors were obtained from a woman in her thirties with COVID-19, enrolled during active disease.

In its sample, this clone was seen once. The V gene is TRBV3-1 (or the pseudogene TRBV3-2), the J gene TRBJ1-1; D is unclear. Germline lookup yields CDR1 LGHDT and CDR2 YNNKEL (reference sequence). CDR3 size: 18 residues. Trimming removed 1 base from V and 3 bases from J, with 21 bases in between. The CDR3 spells CASSQAKSYSLSDTEAFF. For the CDR3, the DNA is TGTGCCAGCAGCCAAGCCAAGTCCTACTCTTTGTCGGACACTGAAGCTTTCTTT.

V usage is TRBV7-8 and J usage is TRBJ1-4; D not certain. Per germline, CDR1 SGHVS and CDR2 FQNEAQ. The CDR3 runs 18 residues. Deletions cut 1 base from V and 9 bases from J, with 24 bases between. DNA for the CDR3: TGTGCCAGCAGCTTAGTTTTTGGTCTTCGGAGGGCGACAAAAAAACTGTTTTTT. Protein sequence: CASSLVFGLRRATKKLFF.

The chain joins TRBV3-1 (or the pseudogene TRBV3-2) to TRBJ1-3; 8 bases fit TRBD1. J gave up 0 bases and V 4 bases, and 2 bases lay outside the gene matches. The germline CDR1 and CDR2 sequences are LGHDT and YNNKEL (reference sequence). The length of the CDR3 is 15 residues. The CDR3 sequence is CASSRQGSSGNTIYF. The CDR3 DNA reads as TGTGCCAGCAGCCGACAGGGGAGCTCTGGAAACACCATATATTTT.

The chain couples TRBV3-1 (or the pseudogene TRBV3-2) to TRBJ2-7; 7 bases line up with TRBD2. J lost 0 bases, V lost 1 base, and 3 bases had no gene match. Germline-derived CDR1 and CDR2 are LGHDT and YNNKEL (reference sequence). The CDR3 is 15 amino acids. CDR3 residues: CASSQASGSSYEQYF. CDR3 nucleotides: TGTGCCAGCAGCCAAGCTAGCGGTAGCTCCTACGAGCAGTACTTC.

V and J are TRBV7-6 and TRBJ2-1; 9 nucleotides line up with TRBD2. The CDR3 length is 19 residues. Germline V gene lookup returns CDR1 SGHVS and CDR2 FNYEAQ. J gave up 7 bases and V 3 bases, and 19 bases lay outside the gene matches. The chain's CDR3 is CASSFKGGGAIEFLNEQFF. CDR3 DNA: TGTGCCAGCAGCTTTAAAGGCGGGGGGGCCATCGAGTTCTTAAATGAGCAGTTCTTC.

Details on this clone: This specimen includes other DNA sequences encoding the same CDR3. J is TRBJ2-7 and V is TRBV24-1, with D possibly TRBD2 on 5 matching bases. The CDR3 length is 11 residues. The V gene's germline CDR1 is KGHDR and CDR2 SFDVKD. V dropped 5 bases and J dropped 4 bases, with 5 bases sitting between them. In nucleotides, the CDR3 is TGTGCCACCAGTGCGGGATACGAGCAGTACTTC. Protein product: CATSAGYEQYF.

The gene calls are TRBV18 and TRBJ2-3; D gene unclear. The CDR3 has 14 residues. Trimming pared 8 bases from V and 2 bases from J, leaving 14 bases between. Looked up from germline, CDR1 is KGHSH and CDR2 is LQKENI. CDR3 protein: CASLPSRVTDTQYF. The CDR3 DNA reads TGTGCCAGCCTCCCGTCTCGGGTCACAGATACGCAGTATTTT.

This rearrangement joins TRBV7-9 to TRBJ1-1; 8 bases fit TRBD1. In germline, CDR1 is SEHNR, CDR2 FQNEAQ (reference sequence). The CDR3 length is 13 residues. With V trimmed by 3 bases and J by 5 bases, 2 bases remained unmatched. This CDR3 reads CASSFYRGTEAFF. CDR3 sequence (DNA): TGTGCCAGCAGCTTTTACAGGGGGACTGAAGCTTTCTTT.

This clone occurred once. The chain links TRBV19 to TRBJ1-2, with 9 bases lining up with TRBD1. The V gene end was trimmed by 4 bases and the J gene end by 3 bases; junction bases not matched to a gene: 3. Germline lookup yields CDR1 LNHDA and CDR2 SQIVND (reference sequence). This CDR3 region has 14 residues. The CDR3 sequence: CASSTWTGDYGYTF. DNA of the CDR3: TGTGCCAGTAGTACTTGGACAGGGGACTATGGCTACACCTTC.

CDR3 loop: CATSDLGLAGVTGELFF. CDR3 sequence (DNA): TGTGCCACCAGTGATTTGGGACTAGCGGGGGTGACCGGGGAGCTGTTTTTT. This chain joins TRBV24-1 and TRBJ2-2; 13 positions match TRBD2. V was clipped by 0 bases and J by 5 bases; unmatched bases: 2. The length of the CDR3 is 17 residues. From germline, CDR1 is KGHDR and CDR2 SFDVKD.

J is TRBJ1-6 and V is TRBV5-8; the match to TRBD1 covers 7 bases. This CDR3 is built from 17 residues. Unmatched junction bases numbered 11, after V lost 5 bases and J lost 3 bases. Germline CDR1 is SGHTS and CDR2 is YDEGEE. The CDR3 loop is CASRFPGGNYYNSPLHF. The CDR3 DNA follows: TGTGCCAGCAGATTCCCAGGGGGGAATTACTATAATTCACCCCTCCACTTT.

The chain has TRBV19 and TRBJ2-7; 10 positions match TRBD2. The CDR3 has 14 residues. CDR1 and CDR2 from the germline V gene are LNHDA and SQIVND (reference sequence). Losses at the gene ends were 3 bases for V and 5 bases for J; bases not matched to a gene: 4. The chain's CDR3 is CASSILGLADEQYF. Written as DNA, the CDR3 is TGTGCCAGTAGTATCCTAGGACTAGCGGACGAGCAGTACTTC.

This rearrangement joins TRBV13 to TRBJ1-1, with D possibly TRBD1 on 6 matching bases. This CDR3 spans 15 amino acids. Between the trimmed V and J ends, which lost 0 bases and 1 base, there was a span of 9 bases. The V gene's germline CDR1 is PRHDT and CDR2 FYEKMQ (reference sequence). This CDR3 reads CASSLGSRGNTEAFF. In DNA, the CDR3 is TGTGCCAGCAGCTTAGGCAGCAGGGGGAACACTGAAGCTTTCTTT.

The chain couples TRBV19 to TRBJ2-1; 8 bases are a match to TRBD2. The CDR3 is made up of 13 amino acids. The germline CDR1 and CDR2 sequences are LNHDA and SQIVND (reference sequence). Losses at the gene ends were 9 bases for V and 9 bases for J; bases not matched to a gene: 10. The CDR3: CASDGGAGGEQFF. CDR3 bases: TGTGCCAGCGACGGGGGCGCGGGGGGTGAGCAGTTCTTC.

J is TRBJ1-1 and V is TRBV7-6; no reliable D call. This CDR3 is built from 13 residues. CDR1 is SGHVS and CDR2 is FNYEAQ in the germline V gene. Trimming removed 10 bases at V and 0 bases at J, with 12 bases between. The CDR3 region has the DNA TGTGCCACTTCAGCGGTGGTGAACACTGAAGCTTTCTTT. This codes for CATSAVVNTEAFF.

This clone is a singleton in its sample. The chain combines TRBV4-1 with TRBJ1-4, with D tentatively TRBD1 (6 bases). Trimming took off 3 bases at V and 8 bases at J, with 22 bases between the two ends. The germline gives CDR1 MGHRA, CDR2 YSYEKL. The CDR3 spans 17 residues. The CDR3 spells CASSQAVKGDPREKLFF. The CDR3 DNA reads as TGCGCCAGCAGCCAGGCCGTCAAGGGGGACCCGAGAGAAAAACTGTTTTTT.

This chain joins TRBV25-1 and TRBJ1-5; 7 bases line up with TRBD1. Germline CDR1 MGHDK, CDR2 SYGVNS. This CDR3 has 14 amino acids. With V trimmed by 2 bases and J by 9 bases, 7 bases remained unmatched. CDR3 sequence reads: CASSEQGVSRPQHF. The CDR3 region has the DNA TGTGCCAGCAGTGAACAGGGGGTATCACGGCCCCAGCATTTT.